What follows are 12 T cell receptor beta chains derived from one specimen sequenced in a study of T cells after yellow fever vaccination. Each CDR3 protein gets one entry after TCRdb re-called the 5' RACE reads with MiXCR. The sample shows 200,000 to 300,000 distinct CDR3 sequences, approximately 6.8% of them seen only once. The sample consisted of CD4+ T cells sorted from PBMCs, taken on the day of the yellow fever booster vaccination. Every receptor here comes from a man aged 25-40 years who received the YFV17D yellow fever vaccine.

This clonotype has a handful of counts. J is TRBJ2-7 and V is TRBV7-2; 10 bases align to TRBD2. This CDR3 region has 16 residues. V was clipped by 3 bases and J by 4 bases; unmatched bases: 9. Germline V gene data show CDR1 as SGHTA and CDR2 as FQGNSA. The CDR3 bases are TGTGCCAGCAGCTTCCCAGCGGGAGGGCAGGCGTACGAGCAGTACTTC. It encodes CASSFPAGGQAYEQYF.

This clonotype was found many times. The DNA for the CDR3 is TGTGCCAGCAGCTTGGGACAATTCAGGACTGAAGCTTTCTTT. It specifies CASSLGQFRTEAFF. The chain is built from TRBV7-8 and TRBJ1-1, with D possibly TRBD1 on 6 matching bases. CDR1 and CDR2 (germline): SGHVS, FQNEAQ. The CDR3 totals 14 residues. The V end was cut by 3 bases, the J end by 5 bases, with 13 bases between.

In nucleotides, the CDR3 is TGCGCCAGCAGTGAGCGGGCCGGCTACCAAGAGACCCAGTACTTC. As protein: CASSERAGYQETQYF. V usage is TRBV10-1 and J usage is TRBJ2-5; D not certain. The V gene lost 2 bases and the J gene lost 0 bases, with 10 bases spanning the gap. The CDR3 is 15 residues long. The germline V gene has CDR1 WNHNN and CDR2 SYGVQD (reference sequence).

This chain joins TRBV7-2 and TRBJ2-6; D ambiguous. This CDR3 comprises 17 residues. Germline lookup yields CDR1 SGHTA and CDR2 FQGNSA. The V end was cut by 1 base, the J end by 0 bases, with 10 bases between. Here the CDR3 DNA reads TGTGCCAGCAGCTTAGTGGGCGCGAGCTCTGGGGCCAACGTCCTGACTTTC. Encoded protein: CASSLVGASSGANVLTF.

At least ten counts were recorded for this clonotype. The CDR3 DNA follows: TGTGCCTCCCGTCCGGACGCACTCTATCAGCCCCAGCATTTT. Its protein product is CASRPDALYQPQHF. The gene calls are TRBV2 and TRBJ1-5; D unclear. Germline V gene data show CDR1 as SNHLY and CDR2 as FYNNEI. The CDR3 sequence is 14 residues long. V was cut by 11 bases and J by 5 bases, with 19 bases left in between.

This clonotype was found many times. The rearrangement links TRBV29-1 to TRBJ2-3; D call uncertain. The CDR3 is made up of 13 amino acids. CDR1 is SQVTM, CDR2 ANQGSEA, per germline. The germline V and J ends were trimmed by 4 bases and 6 bases, with 14 bases remaining between them. The CDR3 reads CSVAQTPGDTQYF. The CDR3 DNA follows: TGCAGCGTTGCCCAAACCCCCGGGGATACGCAGTATTTT.

J is TRBJ2-3 and V is TRBV7-9; D remains unclear. The CDR3 is made up of 10 amino acids. From germline, CDR1 is SEHNR and CDR2 FQNEAQ (reference sequence). The germline V and J ends were trimmed by 2 bases and 7 bases, with 1 base remaining between them. DNA of the CDR3: TGTGCCAGCAGCTTACATACGCAGTATTTT. Translating gives CASSLHTQYF.

This clonotype occurred many times. The chain has TRBV5-5 and TRBJ1-2, with 8 bases lining up with TRBD1. Germline CDR1 SGHKS, CDR2 YYEKEE (reference sequence). This CDR3 comprises 14 residues. V gave up 8 bases and J gave up 8 bases; unmatched junction bases: 14. This CDR3 reads CASITGGSLDGYTF. The CDR3 nucleotides read TGTGCCAGTATTACAGGGGGGTCCCTAGACGGCTACACCTTC.

This clonotype has only a few counts. This rearrangement joins TRBV6-6 to TRBJ1-4, with D hard to call. Trimming stripped 6 bases from V and 3 bases from J, with 5 bases between. CDR3 length equals 12 residues. Looked up from germline, CDR1 is MNHNY and CDR2 is SVGAGI (reference sequence). CDR3 nucleotides: TGTGCCAGCAGGTACCCTAATGAAAAACTGTTTTTT. Translated, it gives CASRYPNEKLFF.

The chain couples TRBV28 to TRBJ2-3; 7 nucleotides line up with TRBD2. The CDR3 totals 15 residues. Germline V CDR1 and CDR2: MDHEN, SYDVKM. V lost 6 bases to trimming and J lost 7 bases; unmatched junction nucleotides: 13. The CDR3 nucleotides read TGTGCCAGCAGCCCCCCTGAAGCGGGAACGTATACGCAGTATTTT. Its protein product is CASSPPEAGTYTQYF.

This clonotype was seen many times. The chain links TRBV11-2 to TRBJ2-7; D ambiguous. Trimming took off 3 bases at V and 9 bases at J, with 18 bases between the two ends. Germline CDR1 SGHAT, CDR2 FQNNGV. CDR3 length: 14 amino acids. The CDR3 reads CASSFDQHDFGQYF. The CDR3 bases are TGTGCCAGCAGCTTTGATCAGCACGATTTCGGGCAGTACTTC.

This sequence joins TRBV18 and TRBJ2-7; no definite D call. V was trimmed by 0 bases and J by 6 bases, leaving 6 bases between them. This CDR3 is 12 amino acids long. Germline lookup yields CDR1 KGHSH and CDR2 LQKENI. The CDR3 nucleotides are TGTGCCAGCTCACCACCAATGAGCGAGCAGTACTTC. Translation gives CASSPPMSEQYF.